This TCR beta chain was found in a study of shared clonotypes between healthy human individuals. Overall study results and limits: Few donors restricted represented genetic and exposure-history diversity.

Remarks on this clone: As yet, its antigen is unknown. This sample also contains other DNA sequences that code for the same CDR3.

V gave up 1 base and J gave up 2 bases, with 6 bases separating them. Looked up from germline, CDR1 is SGHAT and CDR2 is FQNNGV. CDR3 length: 14 residues. TCRdb keeps only in-frame clones here, not all; method: immunoSEQ multiplex PCR. Of some 470,000 clones listed, 75% to 85% are singletons. The TCR comes from a woman aged 40 to 55 in good health. Some clones in this sample may be carry-over from other donors' samples. The chain couples TRBV11-2 to TRBJ1-3; D is unresolved. The sample comprised PBMCs. CDR3 DNA sequence: TGTGCCAGCAGCTTAGGTGGGGCTGGAAACACCATATATTTT. It translates to CASSLGGAGNTIYF.